Below, 29 T cell receptor beta chains from the same sample are listed, as sequenced in a study of blood T cells in healthy people across ages. Through a sample-barcoded 5' primer and a J-beta primer mix, a second PCR was run for roughly 6 to 12 cycles. TCRdb reanalysed the 5' RACE reads using MiXCR and keeps one entry per CDR3 protein. The sample gives approximately 810,000 distinct CDR3 sequences, roughly 26% of which show up once; around 16% is in the top ten. Material: blood. The receptors were sampled from a woman older than 75 in good health.

This clonotype has at least ten counts. The rearrangement links TRBV4-1 to TRBJ2-5; 8 bases line up with TRBD1. J was trimmed by 4 bases and V by 4 bases; bases with no gene match: 11. The CDR3 covers 16 residues. Looked up from germline, CDR1 is MGHRA and CDR2 is YSYEKL. This CDR3 reads CASSLRGDRGGETQYF. CDR3 bases: TGCGCCAGCAGCCTACGGGGAGACAGGGGTGGAGAGACCCAGTACTTC.

Concerning this clonotype: One base away lies a much larger clone, so this may be a sequencing read error. The chain uses TRBV29-1 and TRBJ1-2; TRBD1 is a possible D gene (5 bases). Germline CDR1 reads SQVTM; CDR2 reads ANQGSEA. The CDR3 is made up of 12 amino acids. CDR3: CSVGRQNYGYIF. The CDR3, as DNA: TGCAGCGTGGGTCGACAGAACTATGGCTACATCTTC.

The chain carries TRBV20-1 and TRBJ1-5; D possibly corresponds to TRBD1 (6 bases). There are 15 residues in the CDR3. V was pared by 0 bases and J by 2 bases, with 11 bases between. Germline assignment: CDR1 DFQATT and CDR2 SNEGSKA (reference sequence). CDR3 DNA: TGCAGTGCTAGAGATGGGGGGGCGGGCAATCAGCCCCAGCATTTT. This gives the protein CSARDGGAGNQPQHF.

This clonotype has ten or more counts. The CDR3 DNA reads as TGTGCCAGCAGCTTAGCGGGTAGGGGGCTACGGGAGACCCAGTACTTC. This codes for CASSLAGRGLRETQYF. This chain joins TRBV13 and TRBJ2-5; 7 bases map to TRBD1. The trim removed 1 base at V and 5 bases at J, leaving 10 bases unmatched. Germline-derived CDR1 and CDR2 are PRHDT and FYEKMQ (reference sequence). This CDR3 is 16 amino acids long.

This clonotype was seen a few times. The DNA of the CDR3 is TGCAGTGCTAGCCCCAGTATGAACACTGAAGCTTTCTTT. Translation gives CSASPSMNTEAFF. The chain links TRBV20-1 to TRBJ1-1; D uncertain. Trimming shortened V by 3 bases and J by 0 bases, and 8 bases separated the two germline ends. Germline CDR1 DFQATT, CDR2 SNEGSKA (reference sequence). The CDR3 extends over 13 amino acids.

J is TRBJ1-1 and V is TRBV29-1; D is unresolved. The V gene's germline CDR1 is SQVTM and CDR2 ANQGSEA. With 4 bases removed from V and 5 bases from J, the gap between germline ends came to 14 bases. The CDR3 sequence is 13 residues long. CDR3 amino acids: CSVADPKQTEAFF. The DNA of the CDR3 is TGCAGCGTTGCTGACCCAAAGCAGACTGAAGCTTTCTTT. The complete variable domain, with remaining parts taken from reference TRBV29-1 and TRBJ1-1, reads SAVISQKPSRDICQRGTSLTIQCQVDSQVTMMFWYRQQPGQSLTLIATANQGSEATYESGFVIDKFPISRPNLTFSTLTVSNMSPEDSSIYLCSVADPKQTEAFFGQGTRLTVV.

This clonotype was recorded a few times. The rearrangement uses TRBV24-1 and TRBJ2-7; D may correspond to TRBD1 or TRBD2 (5 bases each). Between the trimmed V and J ends, which lost 4 bases and 5 bases, there was a span of 20 bases. CDR1 and CDR2 from the germline V gene are KGHDR and SFDVKD. The CDR3 contains 16 residues. CDR3 DNA sequence: TGTGCCACCAGTGACCCCGGGACGCGTCATAGCCACGAGCAGTACTTC. This sequence encodes CATSDPGTRHSHEQYF.

The chain couples TRBV11-2 to TRBJ2-1, with D perhaps matching TRBD1 (6 bases). V was cut by 5 bases and J by 4 bases, with 12 bases left in between. Germline V gives CDR1 SGHAT, CDR2 FQNNGV. The CDR3 runs 14 residues. The CDR3 region is CASSLGTMYNEQFF. The CDR3 DNA is TGTGCCAGCAGCCTCGGGACAATGTACAATGAGCAGTTCTTC.

With regard to this clonotype: A much larger clonotype is one base distant, so this may be a read error. V and J are TRBV21-1 and TRBJ2-1; TRBD2, as called in the table, went unchecked against the DNA. TRBV21-1 is an annotated pseudogene. CDR3 length: 19 residues. The CDR3 DNA follows: TGTACCAGCAGCAAAGTCGGGACTAGCGGGGGGGCTTCACGCAATGAGCAGTTCTTC. It translates to CTSSKVGTSGGASRNEQFF.

This clonotype was observed at least ten times. As DNA, the CDR3 is TGTGCCAGCACCCCGGGGGTTGGCTACGAGCAGTACTTC. This sequence encodes CASTPGVGYEQYF. This rearrangement joins TRBV27 to TRBJ2-7, with a tentative D call TRBD2 (6 bases). The CDR3 consists of 13 residues. V was cut by 7 bases and J by 3 bases, with 13 bases left in between. CDR1 is MNHEY, CDR2 SMNVEV, per germline (reference sequence).

V usage is TRBV27 and J usage is TRBJ2-7; the match to TRBD1 covers 9 bases. This CDR3 is 14 amino acids long. Looked up from germline, CDR1 is MNHEY and CDR2 is SMNVEV (reference sequence). V lost 3 bases, J lost 3 bases, and 3 bases stayed unmatched. The CDR3 DNA sequence: TGTGCCAGCAGTTTGAAGGGACAGGGCTACGAGCAGTACTTC. It translates to CASSLKGQGYEQYF.

As concerns this clonotype: This may be a read error: a much more frequent sequence differs by one nucleotide. The chain combines TRBV3-1 with TRBJ2-7; no clear D gene. Germline V CDR1 and CDR2: LGHDT, YNNKEL (reference sequence). This CDR3 comprises 11 residues. The CDR3 loop reads CTSSQFYKQYF. For the CDR3, the DNA is TGTACCAGCAGCCAATTCTACAAGCAGTACTTC.

This clonotype has a count of ten or more. This chain links TRBV7-2 with TRBJ2-5; 8 positions match TRBD1. This CDR3 is 15 amino acids long. The V gene's germline CDR1 is SGHTA and CDR2 FQGNSA. The V segment lost 7 bases and the J segment 2 bases; nucleotides outside the gene matches: 9. CDR3 region: CASIPRTGWQETQYF. CDR3 DNA: TGTGCCAGCATCCCCCGGACAGGGTGGCAAGAGACCCAGTACTTC.

This clonotype was counted at least ten times. The chain uses TRBV6-2 or TRBV6-3 and TRBJ2-3; 7 bases align to TRBD2. With 6 bases clipped from V and 4 bases from J, the junction kept 7 bases outside the gene matches. The CDR3 totals 14 residues. Germline V gene sequence: CDR1 MNHEY, CDR2 SVGEGT. DNA of the CDR3: TGTGCCAGCAGATATAGCGGGCCCGCAGATACGCAGTATTTT. Residues: CASRYSGPADTQYF.

This CDR3 reads CSASSDRGAGEQYF. CDR3 nucleotides: TGCAGTGCTTCATCGGACAGGGGGGCTGGGGAGCAGTACTTC. The chain is built from TRBV20-1 and TRBJ2-7, with 10 positions matching TRBD1. The germline gives CDR1 DFQATT, CDR2 SNEGSKA (reference sequence). The V gene end was trimmed by 5 bases and the J gene end by 7 bases; junction bases not matched to a gene: 11. This CDR3 has 14 residues.

Comments on this clonotype: A much larger clone lies one base from this, so it may be a read error. The chain is built from TRBV11-2 and TRBJ2-7, with 7 positions matching TRBD1. The CDR3 has 14 residues. Per germline, CDR1 SGHAT and CDR2 FQNNGV. V was clipped by 5 bases and J by 5 bases; unmatched bases: 9. Here the CDR3 DNA reads TGTGCCAGCAGCCCCGGAAGGGGGCAAGACGAGCAGTACTTC. Encoded protein: CASSPGRGQDEQYF.

Concerning this clonotype: A read error may be the cause here, since a much bigger clone is one base away. The chain couples TRBV6-2 or TRBV6-3 to TRBJ2-1; 9 bases agree with TRBD2. The CDR3 runs to 16 residues. Germline lookup yields CDR1 MNHEY and CDR2 SVGEGT. The CDR3 bases are TGTGCCGGCAGTTACACGGCGGGGGGGATCAACAATGAGCAGTTCTTC. This encodes CAGSYTAGGINNEQFF.

Comment on this clonotype: Given a much more abundant clone one base away, this may be a read error. The genes are TRBV7-2 and TRBJ2-1; TRBD1 agrees at 10 bases. The J segment lost 4 bases and the V segment lost 8 bases, leaving 5 bases of the junction unmatched. This CDR3 region has 14 residues. CDR1 is SGHTA, CDR2 FQGNSA, per germline. CDR3 in amino acids: CASYRDRGYNEQFF. CDR3 bases: TGTGCCAGCTACCGGGACAGGGGATACAATGAGCAGTTCTTC.

As for this clonotype: A read error may be the cause here, since a much bigger clone is one base away. The chain combines TRBV11-2 with TRBJ2-7; either TRBD1 or TRBD2 may supply D (5 bases each). Germline lookup yields CDR1 SGHAT and CDR2 FQNNGV. The CDR3 is 15 residues long. Between the trimmed V and J ends, which lost 1 base and 9 bases, there was a span of 19 bases. In DNA form, the CDR3 reads TGTGCCAGCAGCTTAGGGTTACGTGATGGGGGTGGGCAGTACTTC. Translating it yields CASSLGLRDGGGQYF.

Points on this clonotype: This may come from a read error, since a much larger clone is one base off. The chain uses TRBV20-1 and TRBJ2-1, with unresolved D. Germline CDR1 DFQATT, CDR2 SNEGSKA (reference sequence). CDR3 size: 11 residues. The CDR3 DNA follows: TGCAGGGCTAGTTTCCTCAGTGAGCAGTTCTTC. This translates into CRASFLSEQFF.

Regarding this clonotype: This may be a read error: a much more frequent sequence differs by one nucleotide. This sequence joins TRBV7-9 and TRBJ2-3; perhaps D is TRBD1 or TRBD2 (5 bases each). The CDR3 has 15 amino acids. Germline CDR1 and CDR2: SEHNR and FQNEAQ (reference sequence). This chain's CDR3 is CASSLPGPNTGTQYF. The CDR3 coding sequence is TGTGCCAGCAGCCTCCCGGGACCAAACACAGGTACGCAGTATTTT.

This clonotype showed up just once. This may be a read error: a much more frequent sequence differs by one nucleotide. Given the absence of the conserved phenylalanine or tryptophan at the CDR3 end, a read error is likely. This rearrangement joins TRBV2 to TRBJ2-1; either TRBD1 or TRBD2 may supply D (6 bases each). The germline V gene encodes CDR1 SNHLY and CDR2 FYNNEI. Deletions cut 11 bases from V and 7 bases from J, with 18 bases between. CDR3 length: 13 residues. The CDR3 is CASQPGGRNEQFV. The CDR3 DNA follows: TGTGCCTCACAACCCGGGGGCCGAAATGAGCAGTTCGTC.

There are many counts of this clonotype. V is TRBV12-3 or TRBV12-4 and J is TRBJ1-4; possible D gene TRBD1, 5 bases. The CDR3 has 15 residues. Trimming cost V 3 bases and J 2 bases, with 10 bases left between them. The CDR3 DNA reads TGTGCCAGCAGTTTCTCCGGGGCGACTAATGAAAAACTGTTTTTT. Translating it yields CASSFSGATNEKLFF.

This clonotype was seen once. Given a much more abundant clone one base away, this may be a read error. The CDR3 bases are TGTGCCACCAGTGGTCCGGACAACAATGAGCAGTTCTTC. It is translated as CATSGPDNNEQFF. The chain recombines TRBV24-1 with TRBJ2-1; possibly TRBD1 for D (5 bases). CDR1 is KGHDR, CDR2 SFDVKD, per germline. V lost 5 bases and J lost 5, with 9 bases in between. CDR3 length: 13 residues.

The rearrangement joins TRBV5-6 to TRBJ2-2; D call uncertain. V shed 7 bases and J shed 2 bases, with 12 bases lying between them. The CDR3 extends over 14 amino acids. CDR1 and CDR2 (germline): SGHDT, YYEEEE. The CDR3: CASGPRLNTGELFF. CDR3 sequence (DNA): TGTGCCAGCGGACCCAGGCTCAACACCGGGGAGCTGTTTTTT.

This clonotype was picked up many times. The rearrangement links TRBV28 to TRBJ2-1; D is perhaps TRBD2 (5 bases). The CDR3 runs to 13 residues. V lost 3 bases and J 9 bases, leaving 12 bases between the germline ends. From germline, CDR1 is MDHEN and CDR2 SYDVKM. CDR3 region: CASSFSTSAEQFF. The CDR3 DNA reads TGTGCCAGCAGTTTCTCAACTAGTGCTGAGCAGTTCTTC.

This clonotype was recorded a few times. This chain uses TRBV5-6 with TRBJ2-1; 10 bases are shared with TRBD1. The germline gives CDR1 SGHDT, CDR2 YYEEEE. The V and J ends lost 3 bases and 7 bases, in that order; junction bases with no gene match: 13. The CDR3 is 17 residues long. The CDR3 DNA follows: TGTGCCAGCAGCTGGGACAGGGGATCTTATAGAAAGAATGAGCAGTTCTTC. Protein product: CASSWDRGSYRKNEQFF.

In its sample, this clonotype was seen many times. V usage is TRBV6-2 or TRBV6-3 and J usage is TRBJ2-7, with 7 bases aligning to TRBD1. CDR3 size: 12 residues. Looked up from germline, CDR1 is MNHEY and CDR2 is SVGEGT. J lost 6 bases, V lost 8 bases, and 7 bases had no gene match. The CDR3 nucleotides are TGTGCCAGCCGTGACAGGGAGTTCGAGCAGTACTTC. It is translated as CASRDREFEQYF.

This clonotype was counted at least ten times. The chain employs TRBV5-6 and TRBJ2-3, with 8 bases that match TRBD2. Germline assignment: CDR1 SGHDT and CDR2 YYEEEE. This CDR3 spans 17 amino acids. Trimming removed 1 base from V and 0 bases from J; junction bases left unmatched: 7. The CDR3 sequence: CASSLNSGALSTDTQYF. In DNA form, the CDR3 reads TGTGCCAGCAGCTTGAATAGCGGGGCCCTTAGCACAGATACGCAGTATTTT.